This record looks at one T cell receptor (beta chain) sequence and its context. Antigen specificity is unknown. This sample stems from a study of T cells after yellow fever vaccination. Study context: The SMART-Seq v4 Ultra Low Input method served to prepare the low-cell-number fractions. Whole-study results and caveats: Researchers report a weaker secondary response that nonetheless peaked faster, day 5 versus 15. Repertoires obtained by FACS sorting could include abundant clonotypes that entered as contaminants from the bulk population.

UMIs were added to TCR cDNA along with a universal primer site when it was made by 5'RACE template switching. TCRdb reprocessed the 5' RACE reads via MiXCR and lists one record per CDR3 protein. There are about 110,000 distinct CDR3 sequences in the sample; more than 7.5% occur only once, and about 25% lies in the top ten. CDR3 size: 16 residues. V lost 6 bases, J lost 4 bases, and 19 bases lay in between. Germline values: CDR1 MDHEN, CDR2 SYDVKM. The receptor comes from a man aged 25 to 45 who received the YFV17D yellow fever vaccine. The chain links TRBV28 to TRBJ2-1; perhaps TRBD2 as D (6 bases). The sample consisted of CD8+ T cells sorted from PBMCs, taken 45 days after the yellow fever booster vaccination. CDR3 nucleotide sequence: TGTGCCAGCAGGCCCTCGGGTAGCGGCCCGTACAATGAGCAGTTCTTC. Translated, it gives CASRPSGSGPYNEQFF.